This T cell receptor beta chain was profiled in a study of blood T cell repertoires in COVID-19. Study in general: PBMCs, B-cell-depleted T cells, or T cells were the source of the cDNA or gDNA that made up the material.

Study processing details: Reference gene primer amplification yielded estimated nucleated cell counts. The data were produced by immunoSEQ multiplex PCR, yet TCRdb's version contains in-frame clones alone and is incomplete. Clonal size and the V and J genes are those of that table, whereas D and trimming came from the DNA. The sample has around 120,000 clones, around 83% seen once. There are 13 residues in the CDR3. The ends lost 4 bases at V and 7 bases at J; junction bases unmatched: 6. The germline gives CDR1 SQVTM, CDR2 ANQGSEA. The chain links TRBV29-1 to TRBJ1-4; TRBD1 aligns across 7 bases. The receptor was derived from a man aged 40-55 years with active or convalescent COVID-19. Sequenced material: peripheral blood. CDR3 sequence (DNA): TGCAGCGTTGTAGGGGGCGCGGGTGAAAAACTGTTTTTT. Residues: CSVVGGAGEKLFF.